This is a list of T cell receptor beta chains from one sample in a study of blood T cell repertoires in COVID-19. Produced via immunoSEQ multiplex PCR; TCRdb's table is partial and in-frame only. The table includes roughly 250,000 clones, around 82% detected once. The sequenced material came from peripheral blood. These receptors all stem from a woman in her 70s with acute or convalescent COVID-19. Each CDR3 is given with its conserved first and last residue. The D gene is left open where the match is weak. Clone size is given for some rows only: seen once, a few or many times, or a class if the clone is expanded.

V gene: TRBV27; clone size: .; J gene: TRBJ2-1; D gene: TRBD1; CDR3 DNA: TGTGCCAGTCGGGACAGGGCGAACAATGAGCAGTTCTTC; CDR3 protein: CASRDRANNEQFF
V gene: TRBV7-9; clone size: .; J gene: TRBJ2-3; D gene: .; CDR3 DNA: TGTGCCAGCAGCTTACGAAGCGGAGTACTCACAGATACGCAGTATTTT; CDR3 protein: CASSLRSGVLTDTQYF
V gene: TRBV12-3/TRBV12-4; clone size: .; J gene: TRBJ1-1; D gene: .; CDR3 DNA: TGTGCCAGCAGTTTACCGTACACTGAAGCTTTCTTT; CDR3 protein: CASSLPYTEAFF
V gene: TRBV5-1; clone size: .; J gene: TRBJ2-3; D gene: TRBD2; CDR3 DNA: TGCGCCAGCAGCGCGGGACTAGCAGATACGCAGTATTTT; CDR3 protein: CASSAGLADTQYF
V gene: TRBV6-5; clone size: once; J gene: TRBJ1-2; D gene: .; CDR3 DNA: TGTGCCAGCAGCCCCGAGGGTCGTAATGGCTACACCTTC; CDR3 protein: CASSPEGRNGYTF
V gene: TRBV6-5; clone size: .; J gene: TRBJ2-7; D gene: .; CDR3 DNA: TGTGCCAGCAGGAACAGGGTTGTAGGCTACGAGCAGTACTTC; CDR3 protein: CASRNRVVGYEQYF
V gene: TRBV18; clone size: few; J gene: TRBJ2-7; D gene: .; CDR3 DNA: TGTGCCAGCTCACCACCGCACGGGAGAATGATCGAGCAGTACTTC; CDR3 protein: CASSPPHGRMIEQYF
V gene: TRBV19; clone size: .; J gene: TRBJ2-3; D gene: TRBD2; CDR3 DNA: TGTGCCAGTAGTCAAGGGACTAGCGTCACAGATACGCAGTATTTT; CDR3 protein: CASSQGTSVTDTQYF
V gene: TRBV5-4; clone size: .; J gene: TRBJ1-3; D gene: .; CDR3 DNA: TGTGCCAGCAGCTTCCCCGACATAGCTGGAAACACCATATATTTT; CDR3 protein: CASSFPDIAGNTIYF
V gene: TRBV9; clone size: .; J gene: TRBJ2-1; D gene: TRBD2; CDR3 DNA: TGTGCCAGCAGCGTAGGGGGTAGCGGGGTTTACAATGAGCAGTTCTTC; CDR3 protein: CASSVGGSGVYNEQFF
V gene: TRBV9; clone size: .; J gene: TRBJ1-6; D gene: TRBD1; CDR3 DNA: TGTGCCAGCAGCGTCGACAGGGGAATTAATTCACCCCTCCACTTT; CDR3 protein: CASSVDRGINSPLHF
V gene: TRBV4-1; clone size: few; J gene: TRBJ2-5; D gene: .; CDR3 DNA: TGCGCCAGCAGCCAAGGGATCCTAGCGTCAGAGACCCAGTACTTC; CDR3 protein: CASSQGILASETQYF
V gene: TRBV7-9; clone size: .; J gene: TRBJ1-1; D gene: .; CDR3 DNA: TGTGCCAGCAGCTTATATATCGGGGTGAACACTGAAGCTTTCTTT; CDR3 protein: CASSLYIGVNTEAFF
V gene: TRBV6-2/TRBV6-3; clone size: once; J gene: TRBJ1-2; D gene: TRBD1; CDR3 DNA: TGTGCCAGCAGCGTAGTGAAGGGGGCCCTTACCTATGGCTACACCTTC; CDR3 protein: CASSVVKGALTYGYTF
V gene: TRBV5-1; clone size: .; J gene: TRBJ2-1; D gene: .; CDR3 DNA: TGCGCCAGCAGCTTGGAACTGTCTCCTGGCAATGAGCAGTTCTTC; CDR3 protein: CASSLELSPGNEQFF
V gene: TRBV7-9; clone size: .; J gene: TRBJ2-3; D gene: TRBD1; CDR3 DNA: TGTGCCAGCAGCGCAGACAGGGGTCTTTCAGATACGCAGTATTTT; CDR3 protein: CASSADRGLSDTQYF
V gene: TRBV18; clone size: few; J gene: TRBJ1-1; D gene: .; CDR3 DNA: TGTGCCAGCTACCCGGACTTGGACACTGAAGCTTTCTTT; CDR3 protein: CASYPDLDTEAFF
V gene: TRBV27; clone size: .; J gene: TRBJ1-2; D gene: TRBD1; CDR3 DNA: TGTGCCAGCAGTCCAGTTCCGGGACAGGGGGACTATGGCTACACCTTC; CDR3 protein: CASSPVPGQGDYGYTF
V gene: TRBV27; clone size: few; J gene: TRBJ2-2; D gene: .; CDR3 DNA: TGTGCCAGCAGTTTTCTCCTCTTCGCGAACACCGGGGAGCTGTTTTTT; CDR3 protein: CASSFLLFANTGELFF
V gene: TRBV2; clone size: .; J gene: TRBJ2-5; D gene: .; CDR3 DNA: TGTGCCAGTATCAGGTTATTTGGGACCCAGTACTTC; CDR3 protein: CASIRLFGTQYF
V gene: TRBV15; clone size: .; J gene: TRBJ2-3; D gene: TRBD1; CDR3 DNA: TGTGCCACCAGCAGAGGGACAGGGGCCGATACGCAGTATTTT; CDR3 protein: CATSRGTGADTQYF
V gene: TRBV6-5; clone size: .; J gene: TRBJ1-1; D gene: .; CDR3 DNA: TGTGCCAGCAGTTACTCGTCCGACACTGAAGCTTTCTTT; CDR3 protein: CASSYSSDTEAFF
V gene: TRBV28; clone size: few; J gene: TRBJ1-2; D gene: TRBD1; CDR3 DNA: TGTGCCAGCAGTTTCGGACAGGGTCCTTCCACCTTC; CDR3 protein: CASSFGQGPSTF
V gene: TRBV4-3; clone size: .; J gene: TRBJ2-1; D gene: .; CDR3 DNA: TGCGCCAGCAGCCAAGTTTATCATCTAGAACAGTTCTTC; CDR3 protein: CASSQVYHLEQFF